This entry describes one T cell receptor (beta chain). Its antigen is undetermined. These data are taken from a study of blood T cells in healthy people across ages. This CDR3 is built from 13 residues. CDR1 is LGHDT and CDR2 is YNNKEL in the germline V gene (reference sequence). The V and J ends lost 5 bases and 6 bases, in that order; junction bases with no gene match: 6. A second PCR, run for roughly 6 to 11 cycles, used a sample-barcoded 5' primer plus a J-beta primer mix. There were at least 2.5 million CDR3-containing paired-end reads obtained from each sample. TCRdb independently ran MiXCR on the 5' RACE reads; one entry per CDR3 protein. The table lists fewer than 750,000 distinct CDR3 sequences, around 50% of them singletons. Study-wide results and limits: Both naive CD4+ cell counts and diversity were greater in long-lived donors than in aged donors.

The sequenced sample was blood. V is TRBV3-1 and J is TRBJ1-1; 7 bases are shared with TRBD1. This clonotype originated in an elderly man in good health. CDR3 region: CASSADREAEAFF. DNA of the CDR3: TGTGCCAGCAGCGCCGACAGGGAGGCTGAAGCTTTCTTT.